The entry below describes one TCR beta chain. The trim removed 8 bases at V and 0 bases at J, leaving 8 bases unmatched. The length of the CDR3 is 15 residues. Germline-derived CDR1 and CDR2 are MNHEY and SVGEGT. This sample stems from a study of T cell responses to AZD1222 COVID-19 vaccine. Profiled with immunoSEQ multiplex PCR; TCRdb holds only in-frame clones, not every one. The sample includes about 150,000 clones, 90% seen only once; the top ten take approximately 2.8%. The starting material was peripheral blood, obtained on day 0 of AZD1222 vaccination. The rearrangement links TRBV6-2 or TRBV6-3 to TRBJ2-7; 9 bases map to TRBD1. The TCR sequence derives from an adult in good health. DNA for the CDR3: TGTGCCAGCGGCCTGGGACAGGGATACTCCTACGAGCAGTACTTC. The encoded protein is CASGLGQGYSYEQYF.